The rows below give T cell receptor beta chains drawn from one sample of a study of blood T cell repertoires in COVID-19. TCRdb's copy holds only in-frame clones and misses some; the assay was immunoSEQ multiplex PCR. This repertoire shows approximately 65,000 clones, approximately 86% found once; its top ten account for approximately 4.2%. The sample taken for sequencing was peripheral blood. The source of these receptors is a man aged 50 or older with acute or convalescent COVID-19. Both conserved end residues are part of each CDR3. D genes are given only for firm matches. For some rows the clone size is stated as once, few or many, or as a class when expanded; others skip it.

j_gene,d_gene,abundance,v_gene,CDR3aa,CDR3nt
TRBJ1-6,TRBD1,NA,TRBV6-6,CASRRNRGSSPLHF,TGTGCCAGCAGACGCAACAGGGGAAGCTCACCCCTCCACTTT
TRBJ2-7,NA,NA,TRBV3-1/TRBV3-2,CASSQQGLGAEQYF,TGTGCCAGCAGCCAACAGGGTCTCGGCGCCGAGCAGTACTTC
TRBJ2-7,NA,NA,TRBV20-1,CSARLANEQYF,TGCAGTGCTAGACTAGCGAACGAGCAGTACTTC
TRBJ2-6,NA,NA,TRBV6-1,CASSDGTLPGANVLTF,TGTGCCAGCAGTGATGGCACCCTTCCTGGGGCCAACGTCCTGACTTTC
TRBJ2-7,NA,NA,TRBV27,CASSYRVGYEQYF,TGTGCCAGCAGTTACAGGGTCGGCTACGAGCAGTACTTC
TRBJ1-5,NA,NA,TRBV21-1,CASSSQTGPGNQPQHF,TGTGCCAGCAGCAGCCAGACAGGGCCGGGCAATCAGCCCCAGCATTTT
TRBJ2-7,NA,NA,TRBV28,CASSLGGTYEQYF,TGTGCCAGCAGTTTAGGGGGGACCTACGAGCAGTACTTC
TRBJ2-1,NA,NA,TRBV19,CASSPTDYNEQFF,TGTGCCAGTAGTCCTACTGATTACAATGAGCAGTTCTTC
TRBJ2-7,NA,NA,TRBV5-4,CASSLRWGGGEVQYF,TGTGCCAGCAGCTTGAGGTGGGGCGGGGGCGAGGTGCAGTACTTC
TRBJ2-7,TRBD2,NA,TRBV7-9,CASSLGASGRAHEQYF,TGTGCCAGCAGCTTAGGGGCTAGCGGGAGGGCCCACGAGCAGTACTTC
TRBJ1-2,NA,NA,TRBV30,CAWSETGLDGYTF,TGTGCCTGGAGTGAGACAGGTCTGGATGGCTACACCTTC
TRBJ1-4,NA,NA,TRBV15,CATSRETANEKLFF,TGTGCCACCAGCAGAGAAACAGCTAATGAAAAACTGTTTTTT
TRBJ2-3,TRBD1,once,TRBV24-1,CATTPGRGRADTQYF,TGTGCCACCACTCCAGGCAGGGGGCGGGCAGATACGCAGTATTTT
TRBJ2-5,NA,once,TRBV15,CATSRQNLQETQYF,TGTGCCACCAGCAGACAGAATCTCCAAGAGACCCAGTACTTC
TRBJ1-4,NA,NA,TRBV6-6,CASSPRGEKLFF,TGTGCCAGCAGTCCCCGAGGAGAAAAACTGTTTTTT
TRBJ1-2,NA,NA,TRBV9,CASSVDPGETYGYTF,TGTGCCAGCAGCGTAGATCCAGGGGAGACCTATGGCTACACCTTC
TRBJ2-1,TRBD1,NA,TRBV18,CASSPGTGGEQFF,TGTGCCAGCTCACCCGGGACAGGGGGAGAGCAGTTCTTC
TRBJ1-2,NA,once,TRBV5-4,CASSLATVGYTF,TGTGCCAGCAGCTTAGCGACCGTTGGCTACACCTTC
TRBJ2-7,NA,NA,TRBV4-2,CASSQDRYEQYF,TGTGCCAGCAGCCAAGATCGTTACGAGCAGTACTTC
TRBJ2-2,NA,few,TRBV5-1,CASSLGGNTGELFF,TGCGCCAGCAGCTTGGGCGGAAACACCGGGGAGCTGTTTTTT
TRBJ2-3,NA,NA,TRBV18,CASSPPPELNPDTQYF,TGTGCCAGCTCACCACCCCCAGAACTAAACCCAGATACGCAGTATTTT
TRBJ2-1,NA,NA,TRBV7-3,CASSQGHIYNEQFF,TGTGCCAGCAGCCAGGGACATATTTACAATGAGCAGTTCTTC
TRBJ1-1,NA,NA,TRBV9,CASSVELNTEAFF,TGTGCCAGCAGCGTTGAACTAAACACTGAAGCTTTCTTT
TRBJ1-1,TRBD1,NA,TRBV6-4,CASRKRTGAAEAFF,TGTGCCAGCAGGAAACGGACAGGGGCCGCTGAAGCTTTCTTT